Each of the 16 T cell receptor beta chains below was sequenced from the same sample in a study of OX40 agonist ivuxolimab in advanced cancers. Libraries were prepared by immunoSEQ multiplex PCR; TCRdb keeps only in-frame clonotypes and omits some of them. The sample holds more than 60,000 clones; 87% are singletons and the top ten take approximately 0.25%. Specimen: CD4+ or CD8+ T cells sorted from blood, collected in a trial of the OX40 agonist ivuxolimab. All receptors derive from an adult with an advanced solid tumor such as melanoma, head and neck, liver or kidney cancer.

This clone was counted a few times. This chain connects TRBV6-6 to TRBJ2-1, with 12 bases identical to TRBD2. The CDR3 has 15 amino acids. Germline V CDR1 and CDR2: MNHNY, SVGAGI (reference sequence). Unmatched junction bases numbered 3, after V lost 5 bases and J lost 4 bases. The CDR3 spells CASSATSGGYNEQFF. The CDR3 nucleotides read TGTGCCAGCAGTGCTACTAGCGGGGGGTACAATGAGCAGTTCTTC.

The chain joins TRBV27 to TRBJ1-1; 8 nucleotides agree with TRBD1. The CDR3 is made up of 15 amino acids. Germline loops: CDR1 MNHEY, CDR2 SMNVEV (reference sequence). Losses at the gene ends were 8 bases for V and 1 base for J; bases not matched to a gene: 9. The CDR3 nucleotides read TGTGCCAGCGGCAGGGGGCCCCAACCGAACACTGAAGCTTTCTTT. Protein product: CASGRGPQPNTEAFF.

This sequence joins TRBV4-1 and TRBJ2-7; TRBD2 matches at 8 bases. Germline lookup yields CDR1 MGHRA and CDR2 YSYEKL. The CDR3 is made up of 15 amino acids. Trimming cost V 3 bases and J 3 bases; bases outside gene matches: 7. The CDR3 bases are TGCGCCAGCAGCCAGCCCACTAGCGGAGTCTACGAGCAGTACTTC. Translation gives CASSQPTSGVYEQYF.

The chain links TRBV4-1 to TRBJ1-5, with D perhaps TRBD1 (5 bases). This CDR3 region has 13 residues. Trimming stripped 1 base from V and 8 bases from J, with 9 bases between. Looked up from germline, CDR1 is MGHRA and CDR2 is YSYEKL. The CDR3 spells CASSQGIGEPQHF. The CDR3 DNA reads TGCGCCAGCAGCCAAGGCATAGGGGAGCCCCAGCATTTT.

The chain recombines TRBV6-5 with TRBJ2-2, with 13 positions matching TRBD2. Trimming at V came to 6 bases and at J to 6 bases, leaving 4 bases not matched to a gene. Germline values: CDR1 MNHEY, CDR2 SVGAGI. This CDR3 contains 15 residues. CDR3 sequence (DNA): TGTGCCAGCAGGCGAACTAGCGGGAGGGCCGGGGAGCTGTTTTTT. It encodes CASRRTSGRAGELFF.

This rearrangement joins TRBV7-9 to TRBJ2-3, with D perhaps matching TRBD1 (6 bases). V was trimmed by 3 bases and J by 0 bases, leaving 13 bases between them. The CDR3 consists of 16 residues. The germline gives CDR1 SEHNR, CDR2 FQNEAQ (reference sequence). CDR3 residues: CASSFNQGSSTDTQYF. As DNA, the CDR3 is TGTGCCAGCAGCTTCAACCAGGGGTCGAGCACAGATACGCAGTATTTT.

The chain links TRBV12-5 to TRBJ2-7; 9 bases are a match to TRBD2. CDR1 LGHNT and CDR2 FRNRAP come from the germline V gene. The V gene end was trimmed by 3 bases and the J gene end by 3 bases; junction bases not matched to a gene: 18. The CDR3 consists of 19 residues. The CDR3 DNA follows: TGTGCTAGTGGTTTCCCCTCATTCCGGGACGGGCGGGGGGGCTACGAGCAGTACTTC. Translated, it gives CASGFPSFRDGRGGYEQYF.

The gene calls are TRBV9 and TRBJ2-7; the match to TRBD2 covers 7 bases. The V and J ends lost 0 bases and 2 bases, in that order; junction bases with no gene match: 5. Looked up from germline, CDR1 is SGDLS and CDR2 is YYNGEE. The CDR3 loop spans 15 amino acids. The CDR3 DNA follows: TGTGCCAGCAGCGTAGGAGGGACTAACACCTACGAGCAGTACTTC. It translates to CASSVGGTNTYEQYF.

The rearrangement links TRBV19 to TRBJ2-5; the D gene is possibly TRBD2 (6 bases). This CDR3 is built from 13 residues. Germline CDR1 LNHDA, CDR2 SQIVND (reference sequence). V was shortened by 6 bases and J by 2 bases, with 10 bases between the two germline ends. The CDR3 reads CASRRGTQETQYF. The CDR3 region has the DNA TGTGCCAGTAGACGAGGGACTCAAGAGACCCAGTACTTC.

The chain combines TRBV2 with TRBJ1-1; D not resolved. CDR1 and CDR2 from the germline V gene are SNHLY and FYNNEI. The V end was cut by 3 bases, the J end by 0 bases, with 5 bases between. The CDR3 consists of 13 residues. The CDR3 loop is CASSERMNTEAFF. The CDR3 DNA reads TGTGCCAGCAGTGAGCGGATGAACACTGAAGCTTTCTTT.

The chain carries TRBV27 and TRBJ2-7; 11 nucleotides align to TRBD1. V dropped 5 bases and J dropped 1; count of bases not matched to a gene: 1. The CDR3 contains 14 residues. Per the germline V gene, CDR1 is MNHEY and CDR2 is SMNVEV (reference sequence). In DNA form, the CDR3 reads TGTGCCAGCAGTGGACAGGGGGCTTCCTACGAGCAGTACTTC. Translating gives CASSGQGASYEQYF.

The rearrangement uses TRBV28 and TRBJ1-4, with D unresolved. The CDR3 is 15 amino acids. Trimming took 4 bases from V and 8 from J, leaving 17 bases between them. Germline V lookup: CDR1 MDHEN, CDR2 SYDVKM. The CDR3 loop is CASSSEGGGREKLFF. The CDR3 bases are TGTGCCAGCAGTTCAGAGGGCGGAGGACGCGAAAAACTGTTTTTT.

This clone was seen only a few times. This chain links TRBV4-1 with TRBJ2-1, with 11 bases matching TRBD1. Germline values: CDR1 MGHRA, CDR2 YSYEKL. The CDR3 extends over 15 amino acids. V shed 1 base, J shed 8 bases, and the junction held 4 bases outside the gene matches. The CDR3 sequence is CASSQADRGLDEQFF. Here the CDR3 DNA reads TGCGCCAGCAGCCAAGCGGACAGGGGGCTCGATGAGCAGTTCTTC.

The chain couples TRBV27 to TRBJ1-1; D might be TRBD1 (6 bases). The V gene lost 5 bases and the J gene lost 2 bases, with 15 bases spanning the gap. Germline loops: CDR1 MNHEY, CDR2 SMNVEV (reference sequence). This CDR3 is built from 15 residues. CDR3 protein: CASSPEGVGNTEAFF. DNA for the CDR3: TGTGCCAGCAGTCCAGAGGGGGTTGGAAACACTGAAGCTTTCTTT.

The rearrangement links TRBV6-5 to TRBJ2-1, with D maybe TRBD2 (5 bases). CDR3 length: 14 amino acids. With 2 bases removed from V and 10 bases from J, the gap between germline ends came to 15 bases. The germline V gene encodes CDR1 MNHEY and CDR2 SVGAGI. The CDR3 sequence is CASSYGARTLEQFF. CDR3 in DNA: TGTGCCAGCAGTTACGGAGCGAGGACTTTGGAGCAGTTCTTC.

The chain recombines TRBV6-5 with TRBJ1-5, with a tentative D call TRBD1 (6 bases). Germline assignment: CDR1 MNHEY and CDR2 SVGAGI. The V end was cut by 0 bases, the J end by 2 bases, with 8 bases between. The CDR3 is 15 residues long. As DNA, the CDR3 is TGTGCCAGCAGTTACTCGGGGGCGGGCAATCAGCCCCAGCATTTT. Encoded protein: CASSYSGAGNQPQHF.